The 9 T cell receptor beta chains below all came from one sample that was sequenced in a study of T cell responses to AZD1222 COVID-19 vaccine. Profiling relied on immunoSEQ multiplex PCR, and the TCRdb table lists in-frame clones only, not all of them. The sample consists of 150,000 to 180,000 clones, approximately 87% of them appearing once. Material: peripheral blood, obtained on day 0 of MenACWY control vaccination. The receptors shown here come from an adult in good health.

The table lists this clone with a few counts. This chain links TRBV2 with TRBJ1-5; TRBD1 is a possible D gene (5 bases). The CDR3 runs to 13 residues. V lost 5 bases, J lost 7 bases, and 12 bases lay in between. From germline, CDR1 is SNHLY and CDR2 FYNNEI. Here the CDR3 reads CASSNLRDQPQHF. As DNA, the CDR3 is TGTGCCAGCAGTAACCTTCGGGACCAGCCCCAGCATTTT.

This chain connects TRBV6-6 to TRBJ1-2; D gene uncertain. Per the germline V gene, CDR1 is MNHNY and CDR2 is SVGAGI (reference sequence). Trimming left V 6 bases short and J 1 base short, with 18 bases between. The CDR3 length is 16 residues. CDR3 in amino acids: CASSPGTGIFNYGYTF. The CDR3, as DNA: TGTGCCAGCAGCCCCGGAACGGGGATATTTAACTATGGCTACACCTTC.

V and J are TRBV6-5 and TRBJ1-2; TRBD1 agrees at 7 bases. Trimming took 2 bases from V and 4 from J; bases not matched to a gene: 4. Germline V lookup: CDR1 MNHEY, CDR2 SVGAGI. CDR3 length equals 14 residues. The CDR3 nucleotides are TGTGCCAGCAGTTACAGGGGGCTTGGCTATGGCTACACCTTC. Its translation is CASSYRGLGYGYTF.

The chain has TRBV5-5 and TRBJ1-2, with D possibly TRBD1 on 5 matching bases. The CDR3 covers 15 residues. V was cut by 4 bases and J by 4 bases, with 17 bases left in between. Germline loops: CDR1 SGHKS, CDR2 YYEKEE (reference sequence). CDR3 sequence reads: CASSPAEGRGYGYTF. The CDR3 nucleotides read TGTGCCAGCAGCCCCGCTGAGGGTAGGGGCTATGGCTACACCTTC.

V gene TRBV18 combines with J gene TRBJ2-7; D assignment may be TRBD1 or TRBD2 (5 bases each). The germline V gene has CDR1 KGHSH and CDR2 LQKENI. The CDR3 is 15 residues long. The ends were cut back, 1 base at V and 0 bases at J, with 10 bases in the middle. The CDR3 DNA is TGTGCCAGCTCACCACTGGGACGCCGCTCCTACGAGCAGTACGTC. Its protein is CASSPLGRRSYEQYV.

This chain connects TRBV5-1 to TRBJ2-2; 8 bases match TRBD2. Per germline, CDR1 SGHRS and CDR2 YFSETQ. V lost 0 bases, J lost 6 bases, and 4 bases stayed unmatched. The CDR3 length is 15 residues. The CDR3 loop reads CASSLGLARAGELFF. CDR3 bases: TGCGCCAGCAGCTTGGGACTAGCGAGGGCCGGGGAGCTGTTTTTT.

The chain links TRBV28 to TRBJ2-1, with a weak D call TRBD1 (6 bases). Germline-derived CDR1 and CDR2 are MDHEN and SYDVKM. V lost 5 bases and J lost 5, with 22 bases in between. This CDR3 spans 17 amino acids. The CDR3, as DNA: TGTGCCAGCAGTACAGAGGACAGTGTATCCTACCACAATGAGCAGTTCTTC. As protein: CASSTEDSVSYHNEQFF.

The chain couples TRBV13 to TRBJ2-7; 7 bases match TRBD1. The CDR3 sequence is 12 residues long. In germline, CDR1 is PRHDT, CDR2 FYEKMQ (reference sequence). Unmatched junction bases numbered 2, after V lost 3 bases and J lost 6 bases. DNA for the CDR3: TGTGCCAGCAGCTTGGGACAGCTCGAGCAGTACTTC. Protein sequence: CASSLGQLEQYF.

The chain has TRBV9 and TRBJ1-1, with 9 nucleotides matching TRBD1. V lost 2 bases to trimming and J lost 0 bases; unmatched junction nucleotides: 5. The CDR3 has 16 residues. CDR1 is SGDLS and CDR2 is YYNGEE in the germline V gene. CDR3 sequence reads: CASSVGTGLMNTEAFF. CDR3 DNA sequence: TGTGCCAGCAGCGTCGGGACAGGGCTCATGAACACTGAAGCTTTCTTT.